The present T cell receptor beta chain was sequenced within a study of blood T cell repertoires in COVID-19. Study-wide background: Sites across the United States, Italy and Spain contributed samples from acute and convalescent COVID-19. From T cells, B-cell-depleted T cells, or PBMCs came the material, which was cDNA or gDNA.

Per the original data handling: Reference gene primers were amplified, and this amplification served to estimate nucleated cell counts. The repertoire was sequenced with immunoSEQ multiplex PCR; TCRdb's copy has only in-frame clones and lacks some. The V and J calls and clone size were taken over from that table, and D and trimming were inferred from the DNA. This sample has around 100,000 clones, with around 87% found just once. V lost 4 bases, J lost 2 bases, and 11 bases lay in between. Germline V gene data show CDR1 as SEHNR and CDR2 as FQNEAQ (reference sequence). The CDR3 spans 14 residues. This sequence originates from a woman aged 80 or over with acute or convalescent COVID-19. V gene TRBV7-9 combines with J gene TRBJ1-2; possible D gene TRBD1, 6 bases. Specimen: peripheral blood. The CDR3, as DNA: TGTGCCAGCAGCTCGGGACACGGCAACTATGGCTACACCTTC. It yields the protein CASSSGHGNYGYTF.